The clone carrying this T cell receptor beta chain came up once. Its antigen is unknown. The data originate from a study of identical twins. CDR3 length: 16 amino acids. The germline V gene has CDR1 SGHTA and CDR2 FQGNSA. Trimming stripped 1 base from V and 4 bases from J, with 16 bases between. It was template switching that added a universal primer site, and there were unique molecular identifiers on the cDNA. TCRdb called the 5' RACE reads again in MiXCR, with one record for every CDR3 protein. There are about 890,000 distinct CDR3 sequences in the sample; roughly an eighth occur only once, and about 1.6% lies in the top ten. General observations from the study: Within beta out-of-frame sequences, the excess sharing observed between twins was weaker. Zero-insertion analyses might be partly confounded by invariant T cells like MAIT and iNKT. Insertions were reduced in abundant cord blood beta clonotypes but not in memory repertoires.

This sample also appeared in a second study, on yellow fever vaccine responses in identical twins.

This receptor was taken from a woman younger than 35 in good health. The rearrangement joins TRBV7-2 to TRBJ1-2; D remains ambiguous. Sequences were obtained from PBMCs. CDR3 loop: CASSLGPELTIYGYTF. CDR3 sequence (DNA): TGTGCCAGCAGCTTAGGCCCCGAGCTTACGATCTATGGCTACACCTTC.